These T cell receptor beta chains were read from a single sample in a study of radiotherapy plus CTLA-4 blockade in lung cancer. Sequenced by immunoSEQ multiplex PCR; TCRdb stores in-frame clones only, minus some. The sample has around 70,000 clones, less than 85% seen once. The specimen was peripheral blood, collected from a patient treated with radiotherapy plus ipilimumab. The source of these receptors is a human donor with non-small cell lung cancer whose response to radiotherapy plus ipilimumab could not be evaluated. Some clones in this sample may be carry-over from other donors' samples. The CDR3 runs from the conserved cysteine through the conserved F or W. A D gene is named only where the DNA matches it firmly. Size is omitted from some rows. Given values are once, few, many or a class for expanded clones.

>-|TRBJ2-3|-|TRBV4-2
TGTGCCAGCAGCCAAGGGGGGAGGGATACGCAGTATTTT
CASSQGGRDTQYF
>-|TRBJ1-2|-|TRBV29-1
TGCAGCGTTGACGCAAGCACCGGGGACTACACCTTC
CSVDASTGDYTF
>-|TRBJ1-5|few|TRBV10-1
TGCGCCAGCAGTGAACTCAGCAATCAGCCCCAGCATTTT
CASSELSNQPQHF
>TRBD1|TRBJ1-2|-|TRBV7-2
TGTGCCAGCAGCCTCGGGACAGTAGCTAACTATGGCTACACCTTC
CASSLGTVANYGYTF
>TRBD1|TRBJ1-6|-|TRBV28
TGTGCCAGCAGTCTCGGGACAGGGAGGAATTCACCCCTCCACTTT
CASSLGTGRNSPLHF
>-|TRBJ2-7|few|TRBV19
TGTGCCAGTAGTCCGGGACGGGGACACTACGAGCAGTACTTC
CASSPGRGHYEQYF
>-|TRBJ1-2|once|TRBV9
TGTGCCAGCAGCCTATCTAACTATGGCTACACCTTC
CASSLSNYGYTF
>TRBD2|TRBJ2-7|-|TRBV5-1
TGCGCCAGCAGCTTGGTTCCTAGCGGGGGGTCGGTCTACTCCTACGAGCAGTACTTC
CASSLVPSGGSVYSYEQYF
>-|TRBJ2-7|few|TRBV5-6
TGTGCCAGCAGCTCGACGGGGGTAGACAGGGCCGAGCAGTACTTC
CASSSTGVDRAEQYF
>TRBD1|TRBJ1-1|-|TRBV7-2
TGTGCCAGCAGCTTAACCAGGGGGCGTCCTGAAGCTTTCTTT
CASSLTRGRPEAFF
>TRBD2|TRBJ2-3|few|TRBV6-1
TGTGCCAGCAGTGAATTGGCTAGCGGGGGCCCCCCCGCAGATACGCAGTATTTT
CASSELASGGPPADTQYF
>-|TRBJ1-6|-|TRBV6-5
TGTGCCAGCAGTTACCACGGACAATCACCCCTCCACTTT
CASSYHGQSPLHF
>TRBD2|TRBJ2-7|-|TRBV28
TGTGCCAGCAGCAAACGCCGAAATGGGAGGGTCGAGCAGTACTTC
CASSKRRNGRVEQYF
>TRBD1|TRBJ2-2|-|TRBV27
TGTGCCAGCAGTTTCAGGACAGGGAACACCGGGGAGCTGTTTTTT
CASSFRTGNTGELFF
>TRBD2|TRBJ2-1|-|TRBV4-1
TGCGCCAGCAGCCTCCCTTTCGGGGGGGTGGACGGTGAGCAGTTCTTC
CASSLPFGGVDGEQFF
>TRBD2|TRBJ2-3|-|TRBV7-8
TGTGCCAGCAGCCATCCCGGACTAGGAGAGACAGATACGCAGTATTTT
CASSHPGLGETDTQYF
>-|TRBJ2-2|once|TRBV7-7
TGTGCTAGCAGCTTAGACCGCGGGACCGGGGAGCTGTTTTTT
CASSLDRGTGELFF
>-|TRBJ2-2|-|TRBV5-1
TGCGCCAGCAGCTTCGACACGGCCGGGGAGCTGTTTTTT
CASSFDTAGELFF
>TRBD2|TRBJ2-7|few|TRBV5-1
TGCGCCAGCAGTTTGGGGAGGGGTGAGCAGTACTTC
CASSLGRGEQYF
>TRBD2|TRBJ2-1|-|TRBV18
TGTGCCAGCTCACCGACTAGCGGGGGTCCATACAATGAGCAGTTCTTC
CASSPTSGGPYNEQFF
>TRBD1|TRBJ1-4|-|TRBV11-2
TGTGCCAGCAGCTTCGCAGGGGGTCCTAATGAAAAACTGTTTTTT
CASSFAGGPNEKLFF
>-|TRBJ1-3|-|TRBV7-9
TGTGCCAGCAGCTCGGGGGTCAGAAACACCATATATTTT
CASSSGVRNTIYF
>TRBD2|TRBJ2-1|-|TRBV5-1
TGCGCCAGCAGCTTGGCCGGGGGGGGCCAGGGGAATGAGCAGTTCTTC
CASSLAGGGQGNEQFF
>TRBD1|TRBJ2-1|-|TRBV6-5
TGTGCCAGCAGTTCACCGGGACAGGGCTACAATGAGCAGTTCTTC
CASSSPGQGYNEQFF
>TRBD2|TRBJ2-1|few|TRBV29-1
TGCAGCGGGGGGGGAGGGGACTCTCATTTCTTC
CSGGGGDSHFF
>-|TRBJ1-5|-|TRBV4-2
TGTGCCAGCAGCCAAGATTTGGCTTTTAGCAATCAGCCCCAGCATTTT
CASSQDLAFSNQPQHF
>TRBD2|TRBJ2-5|-|TRBV18
TGTGCCAGCTCACCAGGATATGCGGGAGAAGAGACCCAGTACTTC
CASSPGYAGEETQYF
>TRBD1|TRBJ2-3|-|TRBV4-3
TGCGCCAGCAGCCAAACGACAGGGTGGACAGATACGCAGTATTTT
CASSQTTGWTDTQYF
>-|TRBJ1-2|few|TRBV2
TGTGCCAGCAGTGGGTGGGCGCAGTCGAATGGCTACACCTTC
CASSGWAQSNGYTF
>-|TRBJ2-5|-|TRBV6-6
TGTGCCAGCAGTTACGGGGGGGCCCAAGAGACCCAGTACTTC
CASSYGGAQETQYF
>TRBD2|TRBJ2-3|-|TRBV5-1
TGCGCCAGCAGCCCTGGACTAGCGGGGGGGCCGGCAGATACGCAGTATTTT
CASSPGLAGGPADTQYF
>TRBD1|TRBJ1-6|once|TRBV4-1
TGCGCCAGCAGCCCCTTAGGAGGGACAGGGAATTCCCCCCTCCACTTT
CASSPLGGTGNSPLHF
>-|TRBJ2-1|-|TRBV27
TGTGCCAGCAGTTTACGCAGTTCCCTTGGCAATGAGCAGTTCTTC
CASSLRSSLGNEQFF
>-|TRBJ1-5|-|TRBV6-1
TGTGCCAGCACCCGGGGAGGGGGATCCAATCAGCCCCAGCATTTT
CASTRGGGSNQPQHF
>-|TRBJ1-4|few|TRBV6-5
TGTGCCAGCAGAGACACCGCAACTAATGAAAAACTGTTTTTT
CASRDTATNEKLFF
>TRBD2|TRBJ2-1|-|TRBV4-3
TGCGCCAGCAGCCTCCGACTAGCGAGGGTTACGAGCTCCTACAATGAGCAGTTCTTC
CASSLRLARVTSSYNEQFF
>-|TRBJ1-2|-|TRBV25-1
TGTGCCAGCAGTGAGGGGGGGGCTGGCTACACCTTC
CASSEGGAGYTF
>-|TRBJ1-1|many|TRBV19
TGTGCCAGTAGTATTCAGGGGATTAACACTGAAGCTTTCTTT
CASSIQGINTEAFF
>-|TRBJ1-2|many|TRBV6-5
TGTGCCAGCAGTTACTTCGGGGCGGGGGGCTACACCTTC
CASSYFGAGGYTF
>-|TRBJ2-2|few|TRBV9
TGTGCCAGCAGCGTAGAGACAGCCCCCACCGGGGAGCTGTTTTTT
CASSVETAPTGELFF
>TRBD1|TRBJ2-3|-|TRBV5-4
TGTGCCAGCAGCCTTTCCGGGACAGGGTTGAAAACAGATACGCAGTATTTT
CASSLSGTGLKTDTQYF
>-|TRBJ1-1|-|TRBV5-6
TGTGCCAGCAGCCTGGACGGGGAGGACACTGAAGCTTTCTTT
CASSLDGEDTEAFF
>-|TRBJ1-3|-|TRBV28
TGTGCCAGCAGTTTATGGCAGGGCACCATATATTTT
CASSLWQGTIYF
>TRBD1|TRBJ2-2|once|TRBV5-1
TGCGCCAGCAGCTTATCCGGGACAGGTAACACCGGGGAGCTGTTTTTT
CASSLSGTGNTGELFF
>-|TRBJ2-1|-|TRBV5-1
TGCGCCAGCAGCTTGGCGGCAGGGGTCTACAATGAGCAGTTCTTC
CASSLAAGVYNEQFF
>-|TRBJ1-5|-|TRBV21-1
TGTGCCCGCCCCGGGACAGGGGTTGATAGCAATCAGCCCCAGCATTTT
CARPGTGVDSNQPQHF
>TRBD1|TRBJ1-2|-|TRBV7-9
TGTGCCAGCAGCTCAATGGGACAGGGAGATGGCTACACCTTC
CASSSMGQGDGYTF
>-|TRBJ2-3|once|TRBV7-3
TGTGCCAGCAGCTTAGGGGAGGTAGATACGCAGTATTTT
CASSLGEVDTQYF
>-|TRBJ1-4|-|TRBV5-6
TGTGCCAGCAGCTTCGGGAGGGGCGAAGAAAAACTGTTTTTT
CASSFGRGEEKLFF
>-|TRBJ2-2|once|TRBV9
TGTGCCAGCAGCGTAGTTAAGAACACCGGGGAGCTGTTTTTT
CASSVVKNTGELFF
>TRBD1|TRBJ1-1|-|TRBV6-1
TGTGCCAGCAGTGAAGCTCCGGGACAGGGCACTGAAGCTTTCTTT
CASSEAPGQGTEAFF
>TRBD1|TRBJ2-2|-|TRBV7-8
TGTGCCAGCAGCTTTGAACAGGGGTACACCGGGGAGCTGTTTTTT
CASSFEQGYTGELFF
>-|TRBJ1-6|-|TRBV5-4
TGTGCCAGCAGCTTCGGGCTGGGGGGGAATAATTCACCCCTCCACTTT
CASSFGLGGNNSPLHF
>-|TRBJ1-1|-|TRBV6-5
TGTGCCAGCAGTTACGAAGAGGGGAACACTGAAGCTTTCTTT
CASSYEEGNTEAFF
>TRBD1|TRBJ2-7|-|TRBV29-1
TGCAGCGTTGAAAGGGACAGGGGCGGGTACGAGCAGTACTTC
CSVERDRGGYEQYF
>-|TRBJ2-7|-|TRBV11-2
TGTGCCAGCAGCTTAGGGAGTCTCTCCTACGAGCAGTACTTC
CASSLGSLSYEQYF
>TRBD2|TRBJ2-3|-|TRBV5-1
TGCGCCAGCAGCTTGGCCGTGACTAGCGGGGCCCCAGATACGCAGTATTTT
CASSLAVTSGAPDTQYF
>-|TRBJ2-7|-|TRBV6-5
TGTGCCAGCATTCTACACAGGCCCTGCGAGCAGTACTTC
CASILHRPCEQYF
>-|TRBJ2-3|-|TRBV6-6
TGTGCCAGCAGTTACTCAGAGGGGGGAGGGACGCAGTATTTT
CASSYSEGGGTQYF